This TCR beta chain was recovered during a study of cytomegalovirus exposure and HLA in healthy donors. General observations from the study: The classifier reportedly diagnosed cytomegalovirus status with high sensitivity and specificity. A link between a missense DCLRE1C variant and TCR beta V- and J-gene trimming emerged from a later analysis. TCR beta sequences reportedly predicted most subjects' HLA-A and HLA-B alleles accurately.

The CDR3 covers 14 residues. Germline V gene lookup returns CDR1 SEHNR and CDR2 FQNEAQ (reference sequence). Germline trimming cut 5 bases from V and 0 bases from J; bases unmatched to any gene: 3. The PCR used 60 Vbeta and 13 Jbeta primers. Libraries were prepared by immunoSEQ multiplex PCR; TCRdb keeps only in-frame clonotypes and omits some of them. The profile shows 150,000 to 180,000 clones, 80% to 90% of them singletons. On this clone itself: As yet, its antigen is unknown.

This chain uses TRBV7-9 with TRBJ1-1; 7 bases fit TRBD1. This clonotype originated in a woman under 30 in good health and CMV-seronegative. Source material: PBMCs. CDR3 DNA: TGTGCCAGCAGCCTCGGACAGGTGAACACTGAAGCTTTCTTT. Translating it yields CASSLGQVNTEAFF. Using reference TRBV7-9 and TRBJ1-1 for the parts outside the CDR3, the full variable domain is DTGVSQNPRHKITKRGQNVTFRCDPISEHNRLYWYRQTLGQGPEFLTYFQNEAQLEKSRLLSDRFSAERPKGSFSTLEIQRTEQGDSAMYLCASSLGQVNTEAFFGQGTRLTVV.